This TCR beta chain is drawn from a study of shared clonotypes between healthy human individuals. Profiling relied on immunoSEQ multiplex PCR, and the TCRdb table lists in-frame clones only, not all of them. The sample yields about 1,500,000 clones, approximately 96% seen once. V was pared by 5 bases and J by 8 bases, with 4 bases of the junction left unmatched. Germline V gene lookup returns CDR1 MNHEY and CDR2 SVGAGI. This CDR3 region has 13 residues. Sequenced input: naive CD4+ T cells sorted from blood. Sample subset: CD45RA+ positively selected. The chain is built from TRBV6-5 and TRBJ1-4; TRBD1 aligns across 8 bases. This TCR came from a man aged 30-40 years in good health. The CDR3 sequence: CASSQGQDEKLFF. CDR3 bases: TGTGCCAGCAGTCAGGGACAGGACGAAAAACTGTTTTTT.